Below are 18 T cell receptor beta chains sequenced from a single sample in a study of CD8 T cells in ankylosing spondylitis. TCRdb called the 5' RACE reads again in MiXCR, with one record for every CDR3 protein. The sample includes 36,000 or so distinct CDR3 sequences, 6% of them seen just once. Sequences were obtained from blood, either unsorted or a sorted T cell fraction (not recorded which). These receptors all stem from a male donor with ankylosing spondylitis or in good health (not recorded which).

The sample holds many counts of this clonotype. The CDR3 loop is CASSQEMWREGPQYF. CDR3 in DNA: TGTGCCAGCAGCCAAGAGATGTGGAGGGAAGGGCCCCAGTACTTC. The V call is TRBV3-1, the J call TRBJ2-5, with D possibly being TRBD2 (6 bases). CDR3 size: 15 residues. The germline V and J ends were trimmed by 0 bases and 9 bases, with 17 bases remaining between them. Germline V gene sequence: CDR1 LGHDT, CDR2 YNNKEL (reference sequence).

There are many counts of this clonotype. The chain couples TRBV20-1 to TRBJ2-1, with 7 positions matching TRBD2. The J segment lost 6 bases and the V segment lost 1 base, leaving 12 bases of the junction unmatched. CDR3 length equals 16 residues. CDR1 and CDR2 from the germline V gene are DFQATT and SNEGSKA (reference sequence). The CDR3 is CSARVASGSTGNEQFF. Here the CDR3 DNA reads TGCAGTGCTAGAGTGGCTAGCGGCTCCACTGGCAATGAGCAGTTCTTC.

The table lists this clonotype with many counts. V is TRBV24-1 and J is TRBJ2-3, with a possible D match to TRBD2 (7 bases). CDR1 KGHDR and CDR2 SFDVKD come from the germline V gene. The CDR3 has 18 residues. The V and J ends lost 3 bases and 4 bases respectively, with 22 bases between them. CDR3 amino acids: CATSDKRTGRGGPDTQYF. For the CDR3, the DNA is TGTGCCACCAGTGATAAGCGTACTGGCAGGGGAGGGCCAGATACGCAGTATTTT.

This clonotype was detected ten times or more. The CDR3: CSVGTRVGTEAFF. The CDR3 nucleotides are TGCAGCGTTGGTACCAGGGTCGGGACTGAAGCTTTCTTT. The rearrangement links TRBV29-1 to TRBJ1-1; maybe TRBD1 (5 bases). Per the germline V gene, CDR1 is SQVTM and CDR2 is ANQGSEA. There are 13 residues in the CDR3. Trimming took 4 bases from V and 5 from J, leaving 14 bases between them.

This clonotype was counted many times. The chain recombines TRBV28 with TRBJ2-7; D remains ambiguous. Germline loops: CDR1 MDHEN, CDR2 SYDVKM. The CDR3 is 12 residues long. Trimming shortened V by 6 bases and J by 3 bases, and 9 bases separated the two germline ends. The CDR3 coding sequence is TGTGCCAGCAGCCCAGTGGGCTACGAGCAGTACTTC. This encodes CASSPVGYEQYF. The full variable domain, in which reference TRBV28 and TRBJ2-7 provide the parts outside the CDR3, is DVKVTQSSRYLVKRTGEKVFLECVQDMDHENMFWYRQDPGLGLRLIYFSYDVKMKEKGDIPEGYSVSREKKERFSLILESASTNQTSMYLCASSPVGYEQYFGPGTRLTVT.

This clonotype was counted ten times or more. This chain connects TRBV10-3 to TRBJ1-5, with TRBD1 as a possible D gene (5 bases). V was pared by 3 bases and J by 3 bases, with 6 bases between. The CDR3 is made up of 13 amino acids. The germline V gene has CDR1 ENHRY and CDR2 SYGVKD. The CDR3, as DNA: TGTGCCATCAGTGAACAGGTCAATCAGCCCCAGCATTTT. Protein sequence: CAISEQVNQPQHF.

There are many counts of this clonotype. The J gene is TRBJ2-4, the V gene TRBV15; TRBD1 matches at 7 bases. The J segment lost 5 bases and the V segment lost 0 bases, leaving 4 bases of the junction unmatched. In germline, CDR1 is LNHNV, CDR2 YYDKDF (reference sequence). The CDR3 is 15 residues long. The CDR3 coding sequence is TGTGCCACCAGCAGAGAACAGGGGACCGAAAACATTCAGTACTTC. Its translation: CATSREQGTENIQYF.

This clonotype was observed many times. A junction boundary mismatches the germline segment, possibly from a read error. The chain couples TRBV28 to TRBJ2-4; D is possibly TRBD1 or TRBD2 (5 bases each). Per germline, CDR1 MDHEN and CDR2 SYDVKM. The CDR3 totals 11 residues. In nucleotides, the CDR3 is TGTGCCAGCAGTTCCACCCGGGACCGCTTCTTC. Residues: CASSSTRDRFF.

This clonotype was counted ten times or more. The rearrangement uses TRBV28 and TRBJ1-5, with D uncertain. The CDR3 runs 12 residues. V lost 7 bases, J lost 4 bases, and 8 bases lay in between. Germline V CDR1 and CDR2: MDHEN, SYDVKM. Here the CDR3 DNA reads TGTGCCAGCACCCAGGCAAATCAGCCCCAGCATTTT. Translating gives CASTQANQPQHF. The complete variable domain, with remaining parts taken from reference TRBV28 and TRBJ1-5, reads DVKVTQSSRYLVKRTGEKVFLECVQDMDHENMFWYRQDPGLGLRLIYFSYDVKMKEKGDIPEGYSVSREKKERFSLILESASTNQTSMYLCASTQANQPQHFGDGTRLSIL.

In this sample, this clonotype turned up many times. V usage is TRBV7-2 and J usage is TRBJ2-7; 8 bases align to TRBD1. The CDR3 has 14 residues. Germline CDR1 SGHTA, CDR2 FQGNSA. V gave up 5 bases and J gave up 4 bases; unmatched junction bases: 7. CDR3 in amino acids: CASSGTGRLYEQYF. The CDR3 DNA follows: TGTGCCAGCAGCGGGACAGGAAGGCTTTACGAGCAGTACTTC.

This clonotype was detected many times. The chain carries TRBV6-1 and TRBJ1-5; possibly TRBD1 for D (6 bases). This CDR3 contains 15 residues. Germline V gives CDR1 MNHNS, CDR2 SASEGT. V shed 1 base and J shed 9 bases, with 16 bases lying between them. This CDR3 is CASSEVDEGGRPQHF. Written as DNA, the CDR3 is TGTGCCAGCAGTGAAGTAGACGAAGGGGGGCGGCCCCAGCATTTT.

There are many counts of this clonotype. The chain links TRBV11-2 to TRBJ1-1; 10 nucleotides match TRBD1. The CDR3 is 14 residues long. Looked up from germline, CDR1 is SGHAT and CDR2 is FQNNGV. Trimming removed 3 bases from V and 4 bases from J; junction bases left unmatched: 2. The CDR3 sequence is CASSFGQGGTEAFF. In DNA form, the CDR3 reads TGTGCCAGCAGCTTCGGACAGGGGGGCACTGAAGCTTTCTTT.

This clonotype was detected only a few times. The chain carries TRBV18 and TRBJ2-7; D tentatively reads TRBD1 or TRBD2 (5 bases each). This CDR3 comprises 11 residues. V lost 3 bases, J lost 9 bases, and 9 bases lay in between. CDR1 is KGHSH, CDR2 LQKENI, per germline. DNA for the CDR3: TGTGCCAGCTCACCTGGGGGAGCGCAGTACTTC. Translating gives CASSPGGAQYF.

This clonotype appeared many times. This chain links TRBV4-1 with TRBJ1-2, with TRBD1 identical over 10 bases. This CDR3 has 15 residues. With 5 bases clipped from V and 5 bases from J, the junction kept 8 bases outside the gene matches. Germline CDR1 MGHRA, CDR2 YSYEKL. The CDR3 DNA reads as TGCGCCAGCAGCTCACCCGGACAGGGGGTTTATGGCTACACCTTC. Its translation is CASSSPGQGVYGYTF.

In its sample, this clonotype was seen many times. Here the CDR3 reads CASSLMREEQPQHF. The DNA for the CDR3 is TGTGCCAGCAGTTTAATGCGGGAGGAGCAGCCCCAGCATTTT. This chain joins TRBV12-3 or TRBV12-4 and TRBJ1-5; D remains unclear. The CDR3 totals 14 residues. Trimming shortened V by 2 bases and J by 7 bases, and 12 bases separated the two germline ends.

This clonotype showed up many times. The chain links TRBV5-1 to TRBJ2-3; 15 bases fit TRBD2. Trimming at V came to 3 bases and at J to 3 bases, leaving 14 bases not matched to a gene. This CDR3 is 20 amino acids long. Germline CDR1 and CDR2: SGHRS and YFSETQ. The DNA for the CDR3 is TGCGCCAGCAGCTATGGACTAGCGGGAGGGCCTGGGTCCAAAACAGATACGCAGTATTTT. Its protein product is CASSYGLAGGPGSKTDTQYF.

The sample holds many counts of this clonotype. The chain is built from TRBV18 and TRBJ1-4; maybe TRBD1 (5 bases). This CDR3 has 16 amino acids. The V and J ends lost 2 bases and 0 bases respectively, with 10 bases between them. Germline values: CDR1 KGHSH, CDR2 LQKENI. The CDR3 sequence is CASSPFQGSTNEKLFF. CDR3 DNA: TGTGCCAGCTCACCATTCCAGGGATCAACTAATGAAAAACTGTTTTTT.

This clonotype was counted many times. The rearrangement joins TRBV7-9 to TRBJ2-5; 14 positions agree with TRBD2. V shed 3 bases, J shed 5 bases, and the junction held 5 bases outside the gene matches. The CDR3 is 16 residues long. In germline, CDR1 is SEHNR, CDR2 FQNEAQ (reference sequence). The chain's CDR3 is CASSFGLAGGGETQYF. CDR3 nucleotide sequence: TGTGCCAGCAGCTTCGGACTAGCGGGAGGAGGTGAGACCCAGTACTTC.